This record looks at one T cell receptor (beta chain) sequence and its context. Antigen: not known. The method was immunoSEQ multiplex PCR; TCRdb's version includes in-frame clones alone and lacks a portion of them. The sample consists of 150,000 or so clones, roughly 90% of them appearing once. These data originate in a study of radiation and T cells in renal cell carcinoma. Germline V gene sequence: CDR1 LNHDA, CDR2 SQIVND (reference sequence). The V and J ends lost 2 bases and 1 base respectively, with 20 bases between them. This CDR3 is 18 amino acids long. Study-level points and caveats: In blood, top tumor clones expanded by 2 weeks, shrinking by 4. Without pretreatment biopsies, baseline tumor clonotype presence was undetermined.

This sample's time point: blood 4 weeks post-SBRT, at nephrectomy. Treatment denoted: 15 Gy SBRT to primary tumor, nephrectomy 4 weeks later. Nephrectomy followed 15 Gy stereotactic body radiation by 4 weeks. The receptor was isolated from a woman in her forties or fifties with renal cell carcinoma. This specimen was blood, taken from a patient whose treatment included radiotherapy and nephrectomy. The rearrangement uses TRBV19 and TRBJ1-1; D may be TRBD1 (5 bases). The DNA for the CDR3 is TGTGCCAGTAGTATAACCGGGACGGTATTCAGAAAGAACACTGAAGCTTTCTTT. This gives the protein CASSITGTVFRKNTEAFF.